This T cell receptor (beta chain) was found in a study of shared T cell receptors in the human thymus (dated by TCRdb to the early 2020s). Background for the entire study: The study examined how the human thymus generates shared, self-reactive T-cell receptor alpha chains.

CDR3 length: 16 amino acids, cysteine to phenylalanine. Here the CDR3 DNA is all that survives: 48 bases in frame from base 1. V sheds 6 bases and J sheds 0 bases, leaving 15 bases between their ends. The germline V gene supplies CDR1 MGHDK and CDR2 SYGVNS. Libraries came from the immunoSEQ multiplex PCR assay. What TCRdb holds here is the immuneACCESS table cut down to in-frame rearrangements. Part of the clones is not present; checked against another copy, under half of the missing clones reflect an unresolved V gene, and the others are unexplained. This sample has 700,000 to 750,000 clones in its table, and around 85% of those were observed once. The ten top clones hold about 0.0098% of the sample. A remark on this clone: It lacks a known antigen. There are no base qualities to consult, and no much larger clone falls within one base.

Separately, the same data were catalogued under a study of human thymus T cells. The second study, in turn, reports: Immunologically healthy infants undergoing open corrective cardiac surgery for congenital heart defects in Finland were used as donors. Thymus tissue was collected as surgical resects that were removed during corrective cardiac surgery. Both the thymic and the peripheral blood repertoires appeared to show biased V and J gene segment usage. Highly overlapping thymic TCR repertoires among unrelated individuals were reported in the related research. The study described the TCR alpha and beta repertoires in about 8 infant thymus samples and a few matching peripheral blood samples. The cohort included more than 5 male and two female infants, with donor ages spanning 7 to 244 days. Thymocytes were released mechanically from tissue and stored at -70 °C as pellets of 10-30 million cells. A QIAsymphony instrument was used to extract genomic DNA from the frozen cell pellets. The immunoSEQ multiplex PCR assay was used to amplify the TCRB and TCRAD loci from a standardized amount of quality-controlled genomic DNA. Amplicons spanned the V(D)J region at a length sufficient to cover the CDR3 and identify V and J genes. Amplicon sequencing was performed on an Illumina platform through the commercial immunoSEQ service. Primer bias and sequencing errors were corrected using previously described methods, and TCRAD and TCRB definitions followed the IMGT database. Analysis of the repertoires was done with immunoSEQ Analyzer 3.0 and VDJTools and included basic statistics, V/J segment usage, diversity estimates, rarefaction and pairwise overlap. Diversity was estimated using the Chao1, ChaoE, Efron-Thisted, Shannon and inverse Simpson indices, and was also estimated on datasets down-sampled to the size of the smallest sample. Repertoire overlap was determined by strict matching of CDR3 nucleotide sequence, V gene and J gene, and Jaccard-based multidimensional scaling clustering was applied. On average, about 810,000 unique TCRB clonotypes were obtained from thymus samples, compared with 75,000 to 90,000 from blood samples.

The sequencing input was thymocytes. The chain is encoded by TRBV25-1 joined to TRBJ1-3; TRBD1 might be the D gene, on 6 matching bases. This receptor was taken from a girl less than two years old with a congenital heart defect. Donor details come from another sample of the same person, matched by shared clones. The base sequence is TGTGCCAGCAGATCCGGGGCAGGGGCCTCTGGAAACACCATATATTTT. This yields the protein CASRSGAGASGNTIYF.